This TCR beta chain was identified in a study of CD8+CD57+ T cells in acquired aplastic anemia. Study overall: The average for DNA from sorted CD4+ and CD8+ cells was about 2.9 ug.

Study outcomes and limitations: In common between the patients and the controls were twenty-nine CD8+ CDR3 sequences. Patient and control CD8+ Simpson's diversity was not significantly different.

Germline values: CDR1 LNHNV, CDR2 YYDKDF (reference sequence). The V and J ends lost 0 bases and 4 bases respectively, with 15 bases between them. The CDR3 covers 16 residues. An expansion of CD8+CD57+ cells by flow cytometry had been shown in patients chosen for sequencing. For CDR3 and TCR beta VDJ profiling, genomic DNA was the template used. TCRdb used MiXCR to reprocess the reads, holding one entry per CDR3 protein. The repertoire holds around 150,000 distinct CDR3 sequences, with roughly 48% as singletons. As for this clonotype: The antigen remains undetermined.

The chain recombines TRBV15 with TRBJ1-2, with D uncertain. The source material was sorted CD4+, CD8+, or CD8+CD57+ T cells (not recorded which) from PBMCs. The TCR comes from a human donor with aplastic anemia. CDR3 residues: CATSRDGGGPRYGYTF. CDR3 sequence (DNA): TGTGCCACCAGCAGAGATGGTGGAGGGCCCCGCTATGGCTACACCTTC.